The present T cell receptor beta chain was sequenced within a study of PD-L1 blockade in urothelial cancer. Time point described: peripheral blood 6 weeks after treatment start. There are many counts of this clone. The CDR3 extends over 15 amino acids. Repertoires were generated with immunoSEQ multiplex PCR, while TCRdb's copy carries only in-frame clones and drops some. The sample lists some 120,000 clones, 86% occurring once. This specimen was PBMCs, taken around atezolizumab (anti-PD-L1) treatment. The chain is built from TRBV21-1 and TRBJ2-1; the table assigns TRBD2, which was not confirmed against the DNA. TRBV21-1 is tagged as a pseudogene. This TCR derives from a man aged 45-65 years with urothelial cancer. This chain's CDR3 is CASIGLQSHGGEQFF. DNA of the CDR3: TGTGCCAGCATCGGTCTTCAAAGCCACGGGGGTGAGCAGTTCTTC.